This T cell receptor (beta chain) was sequenced in a study of T cell responses to AZD1222 COVID-19 vaccine. Study-wide results and caveats: Reports say nearly half of spike-specific TCRs go after unmutated variant regions. The CD4 TCRs associated with vaccination extended across spike and predominated at 160-218 and 743-854. None of the repertoires were sampled until the peak T cell response had passed. Only a handful of AZD1222 recipients were seropositive at baseline.

On this clone itself: Its antigen is unknown.

The V gene's germline CDR1 is MNHEY and CDR2 SVGAGI. V was pared by 6 bases and J by 7 bases, with 18 bases between. The CDR3 contains 15 residues. Only in-frame clones appear in the TCRdb table, and some are missing; sequencing was by immunoSEQ multiplex PCR. The sample carries 140,000 or so clones, 85% to 95% recorded once. The sequences come from peripheral blood, collected after recovery from COVID-19. The source of this sequence is an adult who had recovered from COVID-19. V and J are TRBV6-5 and TRBJ1-4; possible D gene TRBD1, 5 bases. The CDR3 DNA reads TGTGCCAGCAGCCTCCAGCGGGGGGGAAGTGAAAAACTGTTTTTT. It codes for CASSLQRGGSEKLFF.